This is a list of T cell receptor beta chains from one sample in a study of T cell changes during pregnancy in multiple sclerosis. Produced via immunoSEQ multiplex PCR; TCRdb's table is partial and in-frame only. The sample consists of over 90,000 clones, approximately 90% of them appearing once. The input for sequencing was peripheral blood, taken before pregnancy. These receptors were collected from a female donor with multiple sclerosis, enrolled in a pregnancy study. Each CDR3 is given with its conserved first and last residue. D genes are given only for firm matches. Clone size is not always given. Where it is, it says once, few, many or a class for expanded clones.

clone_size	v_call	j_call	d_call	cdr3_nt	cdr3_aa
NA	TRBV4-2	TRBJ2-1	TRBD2	TGTGCCAGCAGCCAATTAAAACTAGCGGGAGGGGTTAATGAGCAGTTCTTC	CASSQLKLAGGVNEQFF
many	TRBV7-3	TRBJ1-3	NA	TGTGCCAGCAGCCCCTCTGAGGGAAACACCATATATTTT	CASSPSEGNTIYF
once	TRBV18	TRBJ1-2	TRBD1	TGTGCCAGCTCACCGGATGGACAGGGGTCGCGCTACACCTTC	CASSPDGQGSRYTF
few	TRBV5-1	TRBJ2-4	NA	TGCGCCAGCAGCCCGGACCGGGCCCTGGGGAGCATTCAGTACTTC	CASSPDRALGSIQYF
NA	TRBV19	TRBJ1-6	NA	TGTGCCAGTAGTAGTCGGTTTTCACTCCTCCACTTT	CASSSRFSLLHF
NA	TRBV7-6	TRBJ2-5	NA	TGTGCCAGCAGCCCTCGTTCGGAGACCCAGTACTTC	CASSPRSETQYF
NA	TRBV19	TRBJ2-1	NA	TGTGCCAGTAGCCTAACCGGGTATGAGCAGTTCTTC	CASSLTGYEQFF
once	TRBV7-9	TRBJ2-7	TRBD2	TGTGCCAGCAGCGGAACGGGGGGTTTAAGCTCCTACGAGCAGTACTTC	CASSGTGGLSSYEQYF
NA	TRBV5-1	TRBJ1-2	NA	TGCGCCAGCAGCTTGGACCCAACAGGATTCTATGGCTACACCTTC	CASSLDPTGFYGYTF
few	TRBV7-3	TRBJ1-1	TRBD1	TGTGCCAGCAGCTCGACAGGGGCGGACACTGAAGCTTTCTTT	CASSSTGADTEAFF
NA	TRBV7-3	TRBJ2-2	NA	TGTGCCAGCAGCACCGGTGGAAGGAGCACCGGGGAGCTGTTTTTT	CASSTGGRSTGELFF
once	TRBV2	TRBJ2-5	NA	TGTGCCAGCAGTTACAGGGAAGAGACCCAGTACTTC	CASSYREETQYF
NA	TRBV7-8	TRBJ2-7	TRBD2	TGTGCCGTCCCCGGGACTAGCGGCAACTACGAGCAGTACTTC	CAVPGTSGNYEQYF
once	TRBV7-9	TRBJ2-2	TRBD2	TGTGCCAGCAGCTCGCGGGGGAGCACTCTCACCGGGGAGCTGTTTTTT	CASSSRGSTLTGELFF
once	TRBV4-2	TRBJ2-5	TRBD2	TGTGCCAGCAGCCAAGATCCTAGCGGGGGGCAAGGGGAGACCCAGTACTTC	CASSQDPSGGQGETQYF
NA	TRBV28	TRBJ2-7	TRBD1	TGTGCCAGCAGGTTAGGGACAGGGGGCGAGCAGTACTTC	CASRLGTGGEQYF
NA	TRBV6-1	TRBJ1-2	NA	TGTGCCGCCGCTAAGTCGGCACAGTTAAACTATGGCTACACCTTC	CAAAKSAQLNYGYTF
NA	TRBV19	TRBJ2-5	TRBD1	TGTGCCAGTACGAGACAGGGTTCGGCCCAAGAGACCCAGTACTTC	CASTRQGSAQETQYF
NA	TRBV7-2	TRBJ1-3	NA	TGTGCCAGCAGCTTAGCCCCGGGAGTCGGAAACACCATATATTTT	CASSLAPGVGNTIYF
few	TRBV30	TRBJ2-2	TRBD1	TGTGCCTGGAGTTCAATCACAGGGGCCGGGGAGCTGTTTTTT	CAWSSITGAGELFF
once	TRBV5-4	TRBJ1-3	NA	TGTGCCAGCAGCTTGGGAGGAAGACAGCAATATTTT	CASSLGGRQQYF
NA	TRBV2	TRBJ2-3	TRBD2	TGTGCCAGCAGAATAGCGGGGGCCTACACAGATACGCAGTATTTT	CASRIAGAYTDTQYF
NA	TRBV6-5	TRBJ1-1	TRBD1	TGTGCCAGCAGTTCCCTCGACAGGGTAGGCACTGAAGCTTTCTTT	CASSSLDRVGTEAFF
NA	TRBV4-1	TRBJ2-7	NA	TGCGCCAGCAGCCCAGGGGTGGGGGAGCAGTACTTC	CASSPGVGEQYF
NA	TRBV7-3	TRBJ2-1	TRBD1	TGTGCCAGCAGCTCTTCAGGGGGAATGGTCTACAATGAGCAGTTCTTC	CASSSSGGMVYNEQFF
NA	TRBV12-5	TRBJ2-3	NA	TGTGCTAGTGGTTTTCCCTACACAGATACGCAGTATTTT	CASGFPYTDTQYF
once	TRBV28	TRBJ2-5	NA	TGTGCCAGCAGTTTGGACCCGAAGGGGGAGACCCAGTACTTC	CASSLDPKGETQYF
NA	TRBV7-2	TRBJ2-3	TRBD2	TGTGCCAGCAGCTTAGCTAAGGGACTAGCGGCTTCTAGCACAGATACGCAGTATTTT	CASSLAKGLAASSTDTQYF
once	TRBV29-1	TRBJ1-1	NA	TGCAGCGTTCGCGGGGCAGCTGAAGCTTTCTTT	CSVRGAAEAFF
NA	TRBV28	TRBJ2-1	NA	TGTGCCAGCAGCCCTTTCGGACTTCCTACCTACAATGAGCAGTTCTTC	CASSPFGLPTYNEQFF
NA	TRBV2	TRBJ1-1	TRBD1	TGTGCCAGCAGTTCGGACAGGGGTGAGACTGAAGCTTTCTTT	CASSSDRGETEAFF
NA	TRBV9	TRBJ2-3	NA	TGTGCCAGCAGCGTTGAAGCCTCGGGAGATACGCAGTATTTT	CASSVEASGDTQYF
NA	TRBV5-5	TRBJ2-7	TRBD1	TGTGCCAGCAGCTTGGAGTTGCTATCACAGGGGGCCGCCGAGCAGTACTTC	CASSLELLSQGAAEQYF
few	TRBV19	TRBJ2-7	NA	TGTGCCAGTAGTAGAGGGTTCTACGAGCAGTACTTC	CASSRGFYEQYF
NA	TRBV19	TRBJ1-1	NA	TGTGCCAGTAGTCTGGACAGACTGAACACTGAAGCTTTCTTT	CASSLDRLNTEAFF
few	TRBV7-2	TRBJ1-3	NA	TGTGCCAGCAGCTTATGGGACACCAGCTCTGGAAACACCATATATTTT	CASSLWDTSSGNTIYF
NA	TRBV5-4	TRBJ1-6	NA	TGTGCCAGCAGCTTGGGAACAGGGAGATCCTATAATTCACCCCTCCACTTT	CASSLGTGRSYNSPLHF